The T cell receptor (beta chain) described here comes from a study of vaccination effects on CD4 cells after COVID-19. About the study: Peptides at roughly 9.2 ug/ml and IL-2 at approximately 9.7 IU/ml were added to two million PBMC per well.

Germline V gives CDR1 SEHNR, CDR2 FQNEAQ (reference sequence). The CDR3 is 14 amino acids. V was pared by 5 bases and J by 1 base, with 9 bases between. Findings of the study overall: Late post-vaccination, clones induced by infection and those induced by vaccine underwent marked clonal contraction. Recruitment yielded few convalescent patients, and the study had no early post-infection timepoints.

Clones were sequenced by immunoSEQ multiplex PCR, and TCRdb holds only the in-frame ones, with some missing. The data contain 45,000 to 50,000 clones, 67% of them singletons. Regarding this clone: The antigen remains undetermined.

Cells that had been cultured for nine to eleven days were the source of isolated CD4+ T cells. Fresh IL-2-containing medium replaced half the medium on days 3 and 7. The source was CD4+ T cells from PBMCs cultured without peptide, collected before COVID-19 vaccination. This TCR was sampled from a human donor who received a COVID-19 vaccine. The rearrangement joins TRBV7-9 to TRBJ1-5; D remains ambiguous. The CDR3 coding sequence is TGTGCCAGCAGCCCGGGAGGGAGCAATCAGCCCCAGCATTTT. Its protein product is CASSPGGSNQPQHF.